A selection of T cell receptor beta chains follows, all from one sample in a study of CD8 T cells in Susac syndrome. TCRdb re-analysed the immunoSEQ multiplex PCR reads in MiXCR, keeping a single row per CDR3 protein. The sample has about 69,000 distinct CDR3 sequences; 95% are singletons. Sequenced: CD8+ T cells from PBMCs. These receptors all come from a human donor in good health. Each CDR3 is given with its conserved first and last residue. A D gene is named only where the DNA matches it firmly. Clone size is shown for a subset of rows, as once, few, many or a class of expanded clone.

V	D	J	size	DNA	CDR3
TRBV27	NA	TRBJ1-2	once	TGTGCCAGCAGCACAGGTCTTAACTATGGCTACACCTTC	CASSTGLNYGYTF
TRBV7-8	TRBD2	TRBJ2-3	NA	TGTGCCAGCAGCTTGGGACTAGCGGGGGCTGTCGATACGCAGTATTTT	CASSLGLAGAVDTQYF
TRBV13	NA	TRBJ2-3	NA	TGTGCCAGCAGCCCACAACTGAGTGGCGCGCAGTATTTT	CASSPQLSGAQYF
TRBV3-1	NA	TRBJ2-7	NA	TGTGCCAGCACCCTCGGCCTTGGGGGCCGCGAGCAGTACTTC	CASTLGLGGREQYF
TRBV5-1	NA	TRBJ2-2	NA	TGCGCCAGCAGCTTGGCGGGGTCGAACACCGGGGAGCTGTTTTTT	CASSLAGSNTGELFF
TRBV2	TRBD2	TRBJ2-5	NA	TGTGCCAGCAGCGACCCTTCGACTAGCGGGAGGTACCAAGAGACCCAGTACTTC	CASSDPSTSGRYQETQYF
TRBV7-6	NA	TRBJ2-3	NA	TGTGCCAGCAGCTCGCCCCACGGGAGCACAGATACGCAGTATTTT	CASSSPHGSTDTQYF
TRBV14	NA	TRBJ2-5	NA	TGTGCCAGCAGCCAAGATCAGGGGACCGCAGGGGAAGAGACCCAGTACTTC	CASSQDQGTAGEETQYF
TRBV29-1	TRBD2	TRBJ2-7	NA	TGCAGCGTGAACCTAGCGGGGGGCATGGACTACGAGCAGTACTTC	CSVNLAGGMDYEQYF
TRBV3-1	TRBD2	TRBJ2-5	NA	TGTGCCAGCAGCCAAGGAGCGGGGAATCGAGAGACCCAGTACTTC	CASSQGAGNRETQYF
TRBV10-3	NA	TRBJ1-5	NA	TGTGCCATCACCGGGGGGTCCAATCAGCCCCAGCATTTT	CAITGGSNQPQHF
TRBV7-9	NA	TRBJ2-1	NA	TGTGCCAGCAGCTTAGTGTCGGATGGCAATGAGCAGTTCTTC	CASSLVSDGNEQFF
TRBV4-1	TRBD2	TRBJ2-3	NA	TGCGCCAGCAGCCAAGATGGGGCGGGGGTGAGCACAGATACGCAGTATTTT	CASSQDGAGVSTDTQYF
TRBV12-3/TRBV12-4	NA	TRBJ2-3	NA	TGTGCCAGCAGTCCCGAGGCAGATACGCAGTATTTT	CASSPEADTQYF
TRBV30	NA	TRBJ1-6	NA	TGTGCCTGGGTTCCCGTTCTAGGTTCACCCCTCCACTTT	CAWVPVLGSPLHF
TRBV5-6	TRBD1	TRBJ1-3	NA	TGTGCCAGCAGCATACAGGGGGCTCACTCTGGAAACACCATATATTTT	CASSIQGAHSGNTIYF
TRBV7-2	NA	TRBJ2-5	NA	TGTGCCAGCAGCTTATCTAGTCTATCCTCCAGTGAGACCCAGTACTTC	CASSLSSLSSSETQYF
TRBV6-1	TRBD1	TRBJ1-4	few	TGTGCCAGCAGTGGATGGGACAGGGAAAAACTGTTTTTT	CASSGWDREKLFF
TRBV7-2	TRBD1	TRBJ1-6	once	TGTGCCAGCAGCTTAGAAAGGGGGACAGGGAGGAAATCACCCCTCCACTTT	CASSLERGTGRKSPLHF
TRBV4-2	TRBD2	TRBJ2-3	NA	TGTGCCAGCAGCCCGGCGGGGGGCCGAGATACGCAGTATTTT	CASSPAGGRDTQYF
TRBV30	NA	TRBJ1-1	NA	TGTGCCTGGAGTGATGCGACTGGGCGGAACACTGAAGCTTTCTTT	CAWSDATGRNTEAFF
TRBV4-1	NA	TRBJ1-4	NA	TGCGCCAGCAGCCCCCGGAGTAGTGAAAAACTGTTTTTT	CASSPRSSEKLFF
TRBV4-1	NA	TRBJ1-5	once	TGCGCCAGCAGCCAACATCTGCAGGGAAATCAGCCCCAGCATTTT	CASSQHLQGNQPQHF
TRBV30	NA	TRBJ1-6	NA	TGTGCCTGGAGTGTACAGGAGGGCCGGAATTCACCCCTCCACTTT	CAWSVQEGRNSPLHF
TRBV7-9	NA	TRBJ2-1	NA	TGTGCCAGCAGCCCTCCACGGGACTACAATGAGCAGTTCTTC	CASSPPRDYNEQFF
TRBV2	NA	TRBJ2-1	NA	TGTGCCAGCAGTGACTCGGCAGCCCGGGTGAAGTTCTTC	CASSDSAARVKFF
TRBV27	TRBD1	TRBJ1-5	NA	TGTGCCAGCAGTTGGGACAGGGGAACGCCCCAGCATTTT	CASSWDRGTPQHF
TRBV28	NA	TRBJ2-1	NA	TGTGCCAGCAGACAGGGGAGGACCTACAATGAGCAGTTCTTC	CASRQGRTYNEQFF
TRBV3-1	NA	TRBJ2-1	NA	TGTGCCAGTACAAGAAGGGTAACTAGCTCCTACAATGAGCAGTTCTTC	CASTRRVTSSYNEQFF
TRBV5-4	NA	TRBJ2-2	NA	TGTGCCAGCAGCTTGCTCGGGGGTCTAGTAGGCGGGGAGCTGTTTTTT	CASSLLGGLVGGELFF
TRBV3-1	TRBD1	TRBJ1-1	NA	TGTGCCAGCAGCCAAGGCGCAGGGGGAGGTTACACTGAAGCTTTCTTT	CASSQGAGGGYTEAFF
TRBV5-1	NA	TRBJ2-1	NA	TGCGCCAGCAGCTTGACAGGAGATTACAATGAGCAGTTCTTC	CASSLTGDYNEQFF
TRBV4-3	NA	TRBJ1-1	NA	TGCGCCAGCAGCCAAGATTTCATGGACACTGAAGCTTTCTTT	CASSQDFMDTEAFF
TRBV10-3	NA	TRBJ2-2	NA	TGTGCCATCAGTGGGTCTACGAACACCGGGGAGCTGTTTTTT	CAISGSTNTGELFF
TRBV5-6	NA	TRBJ1-1	NA	TGTGCCAGCAGCTTGGTCGGACGGATGAACACTGAAGCTTTCTTT	CASSLVGRMNTEAFF
TRBV5-1	NA	TRBJ2-7	NA	TGCGCCAGCAGCGCTCGCGGGGTTTACGAGCAGTACTTC	CASSARGVYEQYF